These 21 T cell receptor beta chains were all obtained from the same sample, sequenced in a study of T cell clonality in common variable immunodeficiency. The protocol was immunoSEQ multiplex PCR, while the TCRdb copy is restricted to in-frame clones and leaves out a portion. The profile covers tens of thousands of clones, none occurring a single time. Sequenced: peripheral blood mononuclear cells. The source is a person aged 18 to 75 in good health.

This clone came up many times. The read terminates 3 residues ahead of where the CDR3 ends, so the germline J gene completes it. This rearrangement joins TRBV5-5 to TRBJ2-2; no firm D call. The CDR3 consists of 14 residues. Germline-derived CDR1 and CDR2 are SGHKS and YYEKEE (reference sequence). The CDR3 spells CASSTPSGNEKLFF. Partial CDR3 DNA: TGTGCCAGCTCGACCCCCTCGGGTAATGAAAAG.

This clone has a count of ten or more. Partial CDR3 DNA: TGCGCCAGCAGCTTGGGCGGGAGTTTCGATACG. Protein product: CASSLGGSFDT. The CDR3 as a whole reads CASSLGGSFDTQYF. This chain joins TRBV5-1 and TRBJ2-3; 7 bases are shared with TRBD2. Coverage ceases 3 residues before the CDR3 finishes, and the germline J gene fills in the end. Trimming at V came to 0 bases and at J to 6 bases, leaving 4 bases not matched to a gene. CDR3 length: 14 residues. Looked up from germline, CDR1 is SGHRS and CDR2 is YFSETQ.

This clone was found many times. A clone one base away is much larger, so this may be a read error. The DNA ends 3 residues before the CDR3 does, and the rest of the CDR3 is filled in from the germline J gene. This CDR3 is also generated by other DNA sequences in the sample. The chain uses TRBV5-1 and TRBJ1-3; tentatively, D is TRBD1 (6 bases). Germline CDR1 reads SGHRS; CDR2 reads YFSETQ. This CDR3 has 15 amino acids. The CDR3 spells CASSLGTVTGNTIYF. The sequenced part of the CDR3 DNA is TGCGCCAGCAGCTTGGGGACAGTTACTGGAAACACG.

The sample holds many counts of this clone. The sequenced CDR3 bases are TGTGCCAGCAGTCCAGGGACAGAAAATGGC. This codes for CASSPGTENG. The entire CDR3 reads CASSPGTENGYTF. The V gene is TRBV12-3 or TRBV12-4, the J gene TRBJ1-2; 7 bases fit TRBD1. The observed sequence ends 3 residues before the CDR3 terminus, with the missing tail filled in from the germline J gene. CDR3 length: 13 residues. The V and J ends lost 5 bases and 6 bases, in that order; junction bases with no gene match: 6.

Comment on this clone: A read error may be the cause here, since a much bigger clone is one base away. The read finishes 3 residues shy of the CDR3 end, and the germline J gene is used to complete it. The rearrangement uses TRBV6-1 and TRBJ2-3, with D perhaps matching TRBD1 (6 bases). Germline loops: CDR1 MNHNS, CDR2 SASEGT. The CDR3 loop spans 14 amino acids. The CDR3 bases that were read are TGTGCCAGCAGTGAAGTAGGGGGTGCACAGCCG. It yields the protein CASSEVGGAQP. The whole CDR3 sequence is CASSEVGGAQPQYF.

About this clone: Its ends do not fully match the called genes, so a read error is possible. The CDR3 goes on 3 residues after the read ends, and that part is filled in from the germline J gene. J is TRBJ2-3 and V is TRBV7-2, with D tentatively TRBD1 (6 bases). CDR1 SGHTA and CDR2 FQGNSA come from the germline V gene. There are 13 residues in the CDR3. The part of the CDR3 DNA that was read is TGTGCCAGCAGCCAGGACTGGACAGAGACG. This gives the protein CASSQDWTET. The whole CDR3 is CASSQDWTETQYF.

In this sample, this clone turned up many times. The CDR3 is CAWTLKSQETQYF. CDR3 DNA (partial): TGTGCCTGGACTCTAAAGAGTCAAGAGACC. The chain combines TRBV30 with TRBJ2-5; D remains ambiguous. The sequenced fragment ends 3 residues before the CDR3 boundary, so the rest is inferred from the germline J gene. Trimming shortened V by 4 bases and J by 2 bases, and 11 bases separated the two germline ends. The CDR3 totals 13 residues. Germline values: CDR1 GTSNPN, CDR2 SVGIG (reference sequence).

This clone was seen at least ten times. The CDR3 goes on 3 residues after the read ends, and that part is filled in from the germline J gene. V gene TRBV19 combines with J gene TRBJ2-5; TRBD1 agrees at 8 bases. V was clipped by 3 bases and J by 6 bases; unmatched bases: 3. Germline V CDR1 and CDR2: LNHDA, SQIVND (reference sequence). The CDR3 has 13 amino acids. Here the CDR3 reads CASSMDRDKTQYF. CDR3 bases read: TGTGCCAGTAGTATGGACAGGGATAAGACC.

Regarding this clone: The read terminates 3 residues ahead of where the CDR3 ends, so the germline J gene completes it. This rearrangement joins TRBV19 to TRBJ1-2, with D tentatively TRBD1 (5 bases). The CDR3 has 15 amino acids. The germline V gene encodes CDR1 LNHDA and CDR2 SQIVND (reference sequence). Incomplete CDR3 DNA: TGTGCCAGTAGTATAGAAGGGGCTTCCTACAATGAC. Protein: CASSIEGASYND. The entire CDR3 protein is CASSIEGASYNDYTF.

This clone was seen at least ten times. The read ends 3 residues early relative to the CDR3; the germline J gene fills the gap. The rearrangement joins TRBV30 to TRBJ1-1, with D tentatively TRBD1 (5 bases). CDR1 and CDR2 (germline): GTSNPN, SVGIG (reference sequence). Trimming shortened V by 6 bases and J by 5 bases, and 19 bases separated the two germline ends. This CDR3 has 14 amino acids. The CDR3 sequence is CACPLGAGLTEAFF. Partial CDR3 DNA: TGTGCCTGCCCTTTGGGAGCGGGGCTGACTGAA.

This clone was detected ten times or more. The CDR3 end is not reached by the read, which stops 3 residues before it; the germline J gene fills it in. V and J are TRBV5-8 and TRBJ2-2; 9 nucleotides line up with TRBD1. Germline V gene sequence: CDR1 SGHTS, CDR2 YDEGEE. The CDR3 consists of 15 residues. V lost 1 base to trimming and J lost 2 bases; unmatched junction nucleotides: 0. The CDR3 region is CASSLTGGNTGELFF. Partial CDR3 DNA: TGTGCCAGCAGCTTGACAGGGGGCAACACCGGGGAG.

This clone has only a few counts. The read is 3 residues too short to cover the CDR3 end, so that end is filled in from the germline J gene. V is TRBV18 and J is TRBJ2-1, with 11 nucleotides matching TRBD2. The CDR3 totals 17 residues. The ends lost 4 bases at V and 0 bases at J; junction bases unmatched: 5. Germline-derived CDR1 and CDR2 are KGHSH and LQKENI. The sequenced part of the CDR3 DNA is TGTGCCAGCTCACTAACAACTAGCGGGAGCTCCTACAATGAG. It yields the protein CASSLTTSGSSYNE. The entire CDR3 reads CASSLTTSGSSYNEQFF.

This clone has at least ten counts. The read ends 3 residues shy of where the CDR3 ends; the end is completed using the germline J gene. The gene calls are TRBV19 and TRBJ2-7, with D possibly matching TRBD2 (5 bases). V lost 5 bases to trimming and J lost 6 bases, with 17 bases between them. CDR1 is LNHDA, CDR2 SQIVND, per germline (reference sequence). This CDR3 has 14 residues. The sequenced CDR3 bases are TGTGCCAGTAGTCCCCGTGGGGTCGCGGGCGAG. Its protein product is CASSPRGVAGE. The whole CDR3 is CASSPRGVAGEQYF. The complete variable domain, with remaining parts taken from reference TRBV19 and TRBJ2-7, reads DGGITQSPKYLFRKEGQNVTLSCEQNLNHDAMYWYRQDPGQGLRLIYYSQIVNDFQKGDIAEGYSVSREKKESFPLTVTSAQKNPTAFYLCASSPRGVAGEQYFGPGTRLTVT.

Many counts were recorded for this clone. Read coverage stops 3 residues before the CDR3 terminus; the germline J gene supplies the remainder. V gene TRBV7-6 combines with J gene TRBJ1-1; the D is unclear. Germline V gene sequence: CDR1 SGHVS, CDR2 FNYEAQ. The CDR3 contains 14 residues. Trimming stripped 3 bases from V and 1 base from J, with 9 bases between. The DNA read from the CDR3 is TGTGCCAGCAGCTTTGACACCAAGAACACTGAA. Protein: CASSFDTKNTE. The whole CDR3 sequence reads CASSFDTKNTEAFF. The whole variable domain, filled in from reference TRBV7-6 and TRBJ1-1, reads GAGVSQSPRYKVTKRGQDVALRCDPISGHVSLYWYRQALGQGPEFLTYFNYEAQQDKSGLPNDRFSAERPEGSISTLTIQRTEQRDSAMYRCASSFDTKNTEAFFGQGTRLTVV.

In regard to this clone: The read falls 3 residues short of the CDR3 end, and the missing part is taken from the germline J gene. V usage is TRBV5-1 and J usage is TRBJ2-3; a possible D gene is TRBD2 (5 bases). Germline-derived CDR1 and CDR2 are SGHRS and YFSETQ. This CDR3 contains 14 residues. CDR3 residues: CASNTFGVSETQYF. CDR3 bases read: TGCGCCAGCAACACGTTCGGGGTGTCGGAGACG.

As to this clone: The read is 3 residues too short to cover the CDR3 end, so that end is filled in from the germline J gene. The sample contains more than one DNA sequence encoding this CDR3. The V and J genes are TRBV18 and TRBJ1-1; D gene unclear. The CDR3 runs to 12 residues. CDR1 is KGHSH and CDR2 is LQKENI in the germline V gene. V was cut by 3 bases and J by 1 base, with 3 bases left in between. CDR3 bases read: TGTGCCAGCTCACCCTCGAACACTGAA. Translated: CASSPSNTE. The whole CDR3 protein reads CASSPSNTEAFF.

This clone has a count of ten or more. The DNA ends 3 residues before the CDR3 does, and the rest of the CDR3 is filled in from the germline J gene. V is TRBV7-8 and J is TRBJ2-4; TRBD1 agrees at 10 bases. The germline V gene has CDR1 SGHVS and CDR2 FQNEAQ. The V and J ends lost 3 bases and 8 bases, in that order; junction bases with no gene match: 7. This CDR3 spans 15 amino acids. CDR3 region: CASSFATGGRDIQYF. CDR3 DNA, as far as it was read: TGTGCCAGCAGCTTCGCGACAGGGGGCCGGGACATT.

Remarks on this clone: One end of the junction is discordant with germline, which a read error may explain. The CDR3 end lies 3 residues beyond the end of the read and is filled in from the germline J gene. At the DNA level, this CDR3 is encoded by other sequences in the same sample as well. V and J are TRBV6-1 and TRBJ1-1; 9 bases match TRBD1. Germline-derived CDR1 and CDR2 are MNHNS and SASEGT. The CDR3 is 15 amino acids. The covered CDR3 bases are TGTGCCAGCAGTGATGTTGGGACAGGGAACACTGAG. Its protein product is CASSDVGTGNTE. In full, the CDR3 reads CASSDVGTGNTEAFF.

This clone was recorded at least ten times. The CDR3 end lies 3 residues beyond the end of the read and is filled in from the germline J gene. J is TRBJ2-1 and V is TRBV30, with 13 positions matching TRBD2. CDR1 is GTSNPN and CDR2 is SVGIG in the germline V gene (reference sequence). The CDR3 contains 19 residues. V shed 1 base, J shed 0 bases, and the junction held 9 bases outside the gene matches. Here the CDR3 reads CAWSGQTSGRSGSYNEQFF. CDR3 DNA, as far as it was read: TGTGCCTGGAGTGGCCAGACTAGCGGGAGGTCAGGCTCCTACAATGAG. Variable domain in full (rest from reference TRBV30 and TRBJ2-1): SQTIHQWPATLVQPVGSPLSLECTVEGTSNPNLYWYRQAAGRGLQLLFYSVGIGQISSEVPQNLSASRPQDRQFILSSKKLLLSDSGFYLCAWSGQTSGRSGSYNEQFFGPGTRLTVL.

This clone was seen repeatedly, ten times or more. Sequencing ends 3 residues short of the CDR3 end; the germline J gene provides the rest. The chain links TRBV3-1 (or the pseudogene TRBV3-2) to TRBJ2-6; D not resolved. V lost 4 bases to trimming and J lost 4 bases, with 11 bases between them. This CDR3 contains 15 residues. Germline assignment: CDR1 LGHDT and CDR2 YNNKEL (reference sequence). CDR3 protein: CASSPLGSGANVLTF. CDR3 bases read: TGTGCCAGCAGCCCCCTAGGATCCGGGGCCAACGTC.

This clone was recorded at least ten times. Read sequence stops 3 residues before the CDR3 end, and the germline J gene provides the missing end. V and J are TRBV10-3 and TRBJ2-1, with 11 bases fitting TRBD1. The CDR3 covers 13 residues. The junction had 4 bases not matched to a gene; V was cut back by 8 bases and J by 7 bases. Germline CDR1 ENHRY, CDR2 SYGVKD. CDR3 bases read: TGTGCCATCCGGGACAGGGGGGGGAATGAG. Translated: CAIRDRGGNE. The whole CDR3 sequence reads CAIRDRGGNEQFF.